The 12 T cell receptor beta chains reported below all come from one sample, sequenced in a study of sequential checkpoint blockade in melanoma. Treatment in this sample: randomized to nivolumab then ipilimumab (arm A) or the reverse (arm B). Some clones are missing from TCRdb's copy, which holds only in-frame ones; the method was immunoSEQ multiplex PCR. This table holds about 29,000 clones, roughly four fifths found once. This sample comprised CD8+ T cells sorted from blood (inferred from file names), obtained from a patient given nivolumab and ipilimumab in sequence. All receptors come from a human donor with melanoma.

The V call is TRBV29-1, the J call TRBJ2-4; D may be TRBD1 (6 bases). The CDR3 covers 11 residues. Trimming cost V 4 bases and J 8 bases, with 9 bases left between them. Per the germline V gene, CDR1 is SQVTM and CDR2 is ANQGSEA. The CDR3: CSVVDRDIQYF. CDR3 DNA sequence: TGCAGCGTTGTGGACAGAGACATTCAGTACTTC.

The V call is TRBV5-8, the J call TRBJ1-5, with D possibly being TRBD1 (6 bases). The V end was cut by 4 bases, the J end by 0 bases, with 17 bases between. The CDR3 is 17 residues long. CDR1 is SGHTS, CDR2 YDEGEE, per germline. Written as DNA, the CDR3 is TGTGCCAGCAGCAATCTGTTACAGGGATATAGCAATCAGCCCCAGCATTTT. It is translated as CASSNLLQGYSNQPQHF.

V gene TRBV13 combines with J gene TRBJ2-3; TRBD2 aligns across 9 bases. Trimming removed 0 bases from V and 0 bases from J; junction bases left unmatched: 10. CDR1 PRHDT and CDR2 FYEKMQ come from the germline V gene (reference sequence). The length of the CDR3 is 19 residues. The CDR3 region has the DNA TGTGCCAGCAGCTTAGGCCTGGCGGGAGGGTGGGGTAGCACAGATACGCAGTATTTT. Encoded protein: CASSLGLAGGWGSTDTQYF.

The chain links TRBV9 to TRBJ2-7; D is possibly TRBD2 (5 bases). This CDR3 is 15 amino acids long. Germline lookup yields CDR1 SGDLS and CDR2 YYNGEE. Trimming cost V 0 bases and J 7 bases, with 17 bases left between them. As DNA, the CDR3 is TGTGCCAGCAGCGTAGCAGGACTGGCCCTTAATGAGCAGTACTTC. It yields the protein CASSVAGLALNEQYF.

This rearrangement joins TRBV9 to TRBJ2-5, with TRBD1 matching over 7 bases. After removal of 0 bases from V and 0 bases from J, the junction contained 8 bases not matched to a gene. This CDR3 has 17 residues. Germline lookup yields CDR1 SGDLS and CDR2 YYNGEE. This chain's CDR3 is CASSVEPGTADQETQYF. The DNA of the CDR3 is TGTGCCAGCAGCGTAGAGCCCGGGACAGCAGACCAAGAGACCCAGTACTTC.

The chain joins TRBV25-1 to TRBJ2-1; 10 bases match TRBD2. This CDR3 contains 13 residues. Germline assignment: CDR1 MGHDK and CDR2 SYGVNS. V dropped 10 bases and J dropped 7; count of bases not matched to a gene: 7. The DNA for the CDR3 is TGTGCCATCCAGCGGGAGGGGGCGAATGAGCAGTTCTTC. The encoded protein is CAIQREGANEQFF.

The rearrangement links TRBV4-1 to TRBJ2-7, with D perhaps TRBD2 (6 bases). Germline CDR1 and CDR2: MGHRA and YSYEKL. CDR3 length: 14 residues. V was cut by 0 bases and J by 6 bases, with 12 bases left in between. Here the CDR3 DNA reads TGCGCCAGCAGCCAAGATGACGCCGGGAGCGAGCAGTACTTC. This encodes CASSQDDAGSEQYF.

The chain combines TRBV28 with TRBJ1-1; maybe TRBD1 (6 bases). There are 11 residues in the CDR3. The V gene's germline CDR1 is MDHEN and CDR2 SYDVKM. The CDR3 bases are TGTGCAGGGGGGGACAACACTGAAGCTTTCTTT. This encodes CAGGDNTEAFF.

V gene TRBV9 combines with J gene TRBJ2-7; D gene ambiguous. This CDR3 has 13 residues. The V end lost 0 bases, the J end lost 2 bases, and 6 bases lay between the germline ends. CDR1 is SGDLS, CDR2 YYNGEE, per germline. The CDR3 DNA reads as TGTGCCAGCAGCGTAGATGAGGCCTACGAGCAGTACTTC. It translates to CASSVDEAYEQYF.

The CDR3: CASSYGTGANTEAFF. The CDR3, as DNA: TGTGCCAGTAGTTACGGGACAGGCGCGAACACTGAAGCTTTCTTT. The V and J genes are TRBV19 and TRBJ1-1; 8 positions match TRBD1. With V trimmed by 5 bases and J by 1 base, 6 bases remained unmatched. Germline CDR1 and CDR2: LNHDA and SQIVND (reference sequence). This CDR3 has 15 residues. Full variable domain (remainder filled in from reference TRBV19 and TRBJ1-1): DGGITQSPKYLFRKEGQNVTLSCEQNLNHDAMYWYRQDPGQGLRLIYYSQIVNDFQKGDIAEGYSVSREKKESFPLTVTSAQKNPTAFYLCASSYGTGANTEAFFGQGTRLTVV.

A few counts support this clone. The rearrangement uses TRBV7-3 and TRBJ2-7; 8 bases map to TRBD1. CDR3 length equals 16 residues. The V segment lost 2 bases and the J segment 1 base; nucleotides outside the gene matches: 7. From germline, CDR1 is SGHTA and CDR2 FQGTGA. CDR3 coding DNA: TGTGCCAGCAGCTTAGCGTCAACAGGGGGGTCCTACGAGCAGTACTTC. It specifies CASSLASTGGSYEQYF.

The V call is TRBV10-3, the J call TRBJ1-1, with 8 bases matching TRBD1. The CDR3 is made up of 12 amino acids. In germline, CDR1 is ENHRY, CDR2 SYGVKD. The V segment lost 6 bases and the J segment 7 bases; nucleotides outside the gene matches: 4. CDR3 sequence reads: CAIRKDRDEAFF. As DNA, the CDR3 is TGTGCCATCAGAAAGGACAGGGATGAAGCTTTCTTT.